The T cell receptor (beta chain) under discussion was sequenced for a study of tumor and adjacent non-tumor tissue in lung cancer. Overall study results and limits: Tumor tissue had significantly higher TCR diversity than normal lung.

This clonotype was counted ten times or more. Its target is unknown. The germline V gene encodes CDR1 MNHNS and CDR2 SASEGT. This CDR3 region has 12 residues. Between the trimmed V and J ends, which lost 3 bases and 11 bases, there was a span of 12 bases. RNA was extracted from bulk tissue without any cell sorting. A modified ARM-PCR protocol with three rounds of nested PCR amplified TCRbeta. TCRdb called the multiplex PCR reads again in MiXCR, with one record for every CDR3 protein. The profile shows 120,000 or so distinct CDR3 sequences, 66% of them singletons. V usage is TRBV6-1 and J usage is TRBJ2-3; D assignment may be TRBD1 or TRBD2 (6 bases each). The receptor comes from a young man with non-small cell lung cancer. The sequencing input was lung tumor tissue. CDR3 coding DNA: TGTGCCAGCAGTGATGCCAGGGGAGGGCAGTATTTT. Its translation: CASSDARGGQYF.